This T cell receptor (beta chain) originates from a study of T cell responses to AZD1222 COVID-19 vaccine (dated by TCRdb to the early 2020s). For context, the study as a whole: AZD1222 recipients whose second dose came at about 4 weeks and those whose second dose came at about 12 weeks were combined into one group, since spike-specific TCR depth and breadth did not differ between the two schedules. Enrollment into the trials was organized by age into subgroups of 18-55, 56-69 and 70-plus years, and those subgroups contained roughly 150, 30 and 60 TCR-sequenced participants, respectively. TCR sequencing covered roughly 230 trial participants: 207 given two doses of AZD1222 and 26 given two doses of MenACWY control vaccine.

As regards this clone: Its antigen is unknown. Base quality data are lacking; no much larger clone is found one base away.

Interpreted using the paper, the time point label stands for: baseline before first vaccination. Samples from vaccinated people were obtained from the UK trials COV001 and COV002, which included a single-blind randomized controlled phase 2/3 trial of AZD1222 (ChAdOx1 nCoV-19) in healthy adults. For TCRbeta chain sequencing, PBMC samples from trial participants were taken at day 0 and at day 28 after the second dose. The CDR3 regions of human TCRbeta chains were analyzed by immunosequencing. Regarding the original processing steps: TCRs in the repertoires were matched against a reference library of SARS-CoV-2-specific TCRs that had been generated with the MIRA antigen-specificity platform. Breadth was defined as the fraction of unique TCRs that were SARS-CoV-2-associated, and depth was defined as the fraction of total T cells that were SARS-CoV-2-associated. Using the MIRA data, every spike-specific TCR was mapped to the spike region that the TCR reacted to and assigned to either a CD4 or a CD8 class. Log10-transformed breadth and depth values were compared by one-way ANOVA with Sidak's multiple comparisons tests. In TCRdb, the immuneACCESS table is reduced to in-frame sequences with V and J assigned. These tables do not hold every clone; where another copy was compared, an unresolved V gene accounts for under half, and the others remain unexplained. V and J calls and clone size are those listed in that table; D and trimming were worked out from the DNA. The sample table shows roughly 100,000 clones, and roughly 90% are seen once. The ten top clones hold about 2.5% of the sample.

The paper as a whole reports these results and caveats: Vaccine-associated CD4 TCRs spanned the whole spike protein, with dominant responses in regions 160-218 and 743-854. In the small 56-69-year group, the increase in depth fell short of significance, most likely because of low power. Because no day 14 peak-response samples were available, the repertoires could be characterized only after the peak T cell response. Conclusions about previously exposed vaccinees are limited, since just a handful of AZD1222 recipients were seropositive for SARS-CoV-2 at baseline. A significant rise in spike-specific TCR breadth and depth was observed after two AZD1222 doses relative to day 0 and relative to MenACWY recipients. Participants were mostly white British, with more females than males. The authors suggested clonal diversity may have been underestimated. Reportedly, close to half of the unique spike-specific TCRs recognized epitopes lying outside the regions that are mutated in the B.1.351 and B.1.1.7 variants.

The sequenced sample was peripheral blood, obtained on day 0 of AZD1222 vaccination. The clonotype comes from an adult in good health.

The DNA is TGCGCCAGCAGTCGAACCGGGGCCGGGGAGCTGTTTTTT. Protein translation: CASSRTGAGELFF. Recombination joined TRBV10-1 with TRBJ2-2; the D gene is perhaps TRBD2, from 5 matching bases. From the germline V gene (reference sequence), CDR1 is WNHNN and CDR2 is SYGVQD. V is pared back by 5 bases and J by 6 bases, with 10 bases lying between the germline termini. Including cysteine and phenylalanine, the CDR3 has 13 amino acids. Solely the CDR3 DNA is kept, with 39 bases framed from the first base.